Below, 20 T cell receptor beta chains from the same sample are listed, as sequenced in a study of cytomegalovirus exposure and HLA in healthy donors. Vbeta (60) and Jbeta (13) primers were used in the PCR. Profiled with immunoSEQ multiplex PCR; TCRdb holds only in-frame clones, not every one. Altogether over 150,000 clones are present, roughly 80% being singletons, with the ten largest covering roughly 5%. Sequenced input: PBMCs. Receptors were obtained from a man aged 25-45 years in good health and CMV-seronegative.

Concerning this clone itself: The sample has other DNA sequences that encode this CDR3 too. The chain uses TRBV6-5 and TRBJ2-1, with D tentatively TRBD2 (6 bases). This CDR3 spans 15 amino acids. With 2 bases removed from V and 0 bases from J, the gap between germline ends came to 8 bases. Germline CDR1 and CDR2: MNHEY and SVGAGI. DNA for the CDR3: TGTGCCAGCAGTTACGACGGGAGCTCCTACAATGAGCAGTTCTTC. Protein product: CASSYDGSSYNEQFF.

This clone was counted once. The chain has TRBV28 and TRBJ2-7; the match to TRBD1 covers 11 bases. The CDR3 spans 16 residues. V lost 7 bases to trimming and J lost 9 bases; unmatched junction nucleotides: 17. Germline loops: CDR1 MDHEN, CDR2 SYDVKM. The CDR3, as DNA: TGTGCCAGCACCTCCCCCGGGACAGGGGGGCGTAGAGGGCAGTACTTC. It encodes CASTSPGTGGRRGQYF.

This clone has a handful of counts. The rearrangement uses TRBV5-4 and TRBJ2-7, with D possibly TRBD1 on 5 matching bases. V was trimmed by 2 bases and J by 2 bases, leaving 14 bases between them. The CDR3 has 15 amino acids. CDR1 is SGHNT and CDR2 is YYREEE in the germline V gene (reference sequence). CDR3 in DNA: TGTGCCAGCAGCTTAAGGGGCGGCGGCACCTACGAGCAGTACTTC. It is translated as CASSLRGGGTYEQYF.

The chain joins TRBV7-9 to TRBJ1-2; the D is unclear. V was pared by 1 base and J by 4 bases, with 10 bases between. The germline gives CDR1 SEHNR, CDR2 FQNEAQ (reference sequence). This CDR3 contains 14 residues. The DNA of the CDR3 is TGTGCCAGCAGCTTAGGGGCGGGGTTCTATGGCTACACCTTC. Encoded protein: CASSLGAGFYGYTF.

A remark on this clone: Other DNA sequences of this sample code for an identical CDR3. The V and J genes are TRBV2 and TRBJ2-1, with TRBD1 matching 10 bases. V gave up 11 bases and J gave up 5 bases; unmatched junction bases: 6. CDR3 length: 13 residues. Germline-derived CDR1 and CDR2 are SNHLY and FYNNEI. The CDR3 protein is CAGRQGANNEQFF. The CDR3 coding sequence is TGTGCCGGTAGACAGGGGGCGAACAATGAGCAGTTCTTC.

A remark on this clone: This specimen includes other DNA sequences encoding the same CDR3. The J gene is TRBJ2-1, the V gene TRBV19; 9 nucleotides line up with TRBD2. Looked up from germline, CDR1 is LNHDA and CDR2 is SQIVND (reference sequence). This CDR3 has 15 residues. Losses at the gene ends were 3 bases for V and 0 bases for J; bases not matched to a gene: 0. CDR3 in amino acids: CASSISGSSYNEQFF. The CDR3 region has the DNA TGTGCCAGTAGTATTAGCGGGAGCTCCTACAATGAGCAGTTCTTC.

V gene TRBV5-5 combines with J gene TRBJ2-1, with 10 nucleotides matching TRBD2. V gave up 5 bases and J gave up 4 bases; unmatched junction bases: 6. The germline V gene encodes CDR1 SGHKS and CDR2 YYEKEE (reference sequence). CDR3 length: 15 residues. The CDR3 nucleotides are TGTGCCAGCAGTTTAGCGGGAGGTCAGTACAATGAGCAGTTCTTC. Translating it yields CASSLAGGQYNEQFF.

V and J are TRBV28 and TRBJ2-5, with D possibly matching TRBD2 (5 bases). Germline assignment: CDR1 MDHEN and CDR2 SYDVKM. Deletions cut 4 bases from V and 4 bases from J, with 16 bases between. This CDR3 spans 15 amino acids. The CDR3 coding sequence is TGTGCCAGCAGTTCTTTCTTTAGCGACCTAGAGACCCAGTACTTC. This translates into CASSSFFSDLETQYF.

This clone came up once. The rearrangement uses TRBV6-5 and TRBJ1-5; D might be TRBD1 (5 bases). CDR3 length: 14 amino acids. V lost 8 bases and J 3 bases, leaving 14 bases between the germline ends. The germline V gene has CDR1 MNHEY and CDR2 SVGAGI. The CDR3 protein is CASGVTGHNQPQHF. The CDR3 nucleotides read TGTGCCAGCGGGGTAACAGGTCACAATCAGCCCCAGCATTTT.

This clone has a single count. V gene TRBV18 combines with J gene TRBJ2-1; TRBD1 matches at 8 bases. V shed 2 bases, J shed 9 bases, and the junction held 9 bases outside the gene matches. The CDR3 has 15 amino acids. Germline V gene data show CDR1 as KGHSH and CDR2 as LQKENI. CDR3 sequence: CASSPGGQGWSEQFF. In DNA form, the CDR3 reads TGTGCCAGCTCACCAGGAGGACAGGGTTGGAGTGAGCAGTTCTTC.

This rearrangement joins TRBV6-5 to TRBJ1-3; D is unresolved. V was shortened by 5 bases and J by 9 bases, with 17 bases between the two germline ends. The CDR3 consists of 14 residues. CDR1 and CDR2 from the germline V gene are MNHEY and SVGAGI. The CDR3 DNA reads TGTGCCAGCAGTCCCCAGCCGGTACGGAGCACCATATATTTT. Translating gives CASSPQPVRSTIYF.

The chain joins TRBV7-2 to TRBJ1-5, with 7 bases lining up with TRBD1. With 4 bases clipped from V and 11 bases from J, the junction kept 14 bases outside the gene matches. Per the germline V gene, CDR1 is SGHTA and CDR2 is FQGNSA. There are 15 residues in the CDR3. Written as DNA, the CDR3 is TGTGCCAGCAGCTCCCGACAGGGCCGAATAAAGTCCCAGCATTTT. Protein product: CASSSRQGRIKSQHF.

The chain carries TRBV30 and TRBJ2-4, with a weak D call TRBD1 (5 bases). There are 15 residues in the CDR3. Germline lookup yields CDR1 GTSNPN and CDR2 SVGIG (reference sequence). Trimming cost V 1 base and J 0 bases, with 10 bases left between them. CDR3 amino acids: CAWSAPQGAKNIQYF. DNA for the CDR3: TGTGCCTGGAGTGCACCCCAGGGAGCCAAAAACATTCAGTACTTC.

The J gene is TRBJ2-7, the V gene TRBV29-1; 7 positions match TRBD2. Trimming took 6 bases from V and 0 from J; bases not matched to a gene: 11. The CDR3 totals 15 residues. Germline CDR1 SQVTM, CDR2 ANQGSEA. DNA of the CDR3: TGCAGCGTCGTCCATAGCGGGCGCTACTCCTACGAGCAGTACTTC. It encodes CSVVHSGRYSYEQYF.

The chain has TRBV7-2 and TRBJ2-5; TRBD1 is a possible D gene (6 bases). V gave up 2 bases and J gave up 1 base, with 11 bases separating them. Germline V lookup: CDR1 SGHTA, CDR2 FQGNSA. The CDR3 is made up of 15 amino acids. CDR3 nucleotides: TGTGCCAGCAGCTTACAGACAGGTCCCCAAGAGACCCAGTACTTC. Protein: CASSLQTGPQETQYF.

The CDR3 bases are TGTGCCAGCAGCTTAATGGGCCGCGAACCCCTCCACTTT. As protein: CASSLMGREPLHF. This sequence joins TRBV7-3 and TRBJ1-6, with D hard to call. V lost 1 base to trimming and J lost 12 bases, with 10 bases between them. Germline V gene data show CDR1 as SGHTA and CDR2 as FQGTGA. The CDR3 is 13 residues long.

This rearrangement joins TRBV28 to TRBJ2-2, with TRBD2 matching over 11 bases. The V gene's germline CDR1 is MDHEN and CDR2 SYDVKM. There are 17 residues in the CDR3. J lost 9 bases, V lost 6 bases, and 15 bases had no gene match. The CDR3 region has the DNA TGTGCCAGCAGACATAGCGGGAGGGCCAGAGGATTCTGGGAGCTGTTTTTT. Protein product: CASRHSGRARGFWELFF.

The count of this clone is one. The chain links TRBV5-1 to TRBJ2-3, with D perhaps matching TRBD2 (6 bases). Germline V gene lookup returns CDR1 SGHRS and CDR2 YFSETQ. There are 20 residues in the CDR3. Deletions cut 0 bases from V and 0 bases from J, with 23 bases between. The CDR3 region has the DNA TGCGCCAGCAGCTTGGCCATGGGGACTCCATACCCCCCTAGCACAGATACGCAGTATTTT. It codes for CASSLAMGTPYPPSTDTQYF. The whole variable domain, remainder taken from reference TRBV5-1 and TRBJ2-3, is KAGVTQTPRYLIKTRGQQVTLSCSPISGHRSVSWYQQTPGQGLQFLFEYFSETQRNKGNFPGRFSGRQFSNSRSEMNVSTLELGDSALYLCASSLAMGTPYPPSTDTQYFGPGTRLTVL.

J is TRBJ2-6 and V is TRBV18; D is uncertain. The CDR3 sequence is 17 residues long. Germline CDR1 reads KGHSH; CDR2 reads LQKENI. Deletions cut 1 base from V and 2 bases from J, with 12 bases between. The CDR3: CASSPRVRSTGANVLTF. As DNA, the CDR3 is TGTGCCAGCTCACCACGGGTCAGGTCAACTGGGGCCAACGTCCTGACTTTC. The full variable domain, completed using reference TRBV18 and TRBJ2-6, is NAGVMQNPRHLVRRRGQEARLRCSPMKGHSHVYWYRQLPEEGLKFMVYLQKENIIDESGMPKERFSAEFPKEGPSILRIQQVVRGDSAAYFCASSPRVRSTGANVLTFGAGSRLTVL.

The chain uses TRBV28 and TRBJ1-1; D not certain. The CDR3 extends over 14 amino acids. The V end was cut by 5 bases, the J end by 1 base, with 11 bases between. Germline-derived CDR1 and CDR2 are MDHEN and SYDVKM. CDR3 sequence reads: CASSPSYGNTEAFF. The CDR3 DNA reads TGTGCCAGCAGTCCCTCTTACGGGAACACTGAAGCTTTCTTT.